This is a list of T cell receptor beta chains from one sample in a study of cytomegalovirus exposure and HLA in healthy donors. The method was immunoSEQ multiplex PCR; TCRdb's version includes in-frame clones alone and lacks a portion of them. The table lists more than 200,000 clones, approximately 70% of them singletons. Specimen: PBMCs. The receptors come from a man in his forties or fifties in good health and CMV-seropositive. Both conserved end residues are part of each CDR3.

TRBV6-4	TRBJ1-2	CASRDTGIGYGYTF
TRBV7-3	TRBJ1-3	CASSLSPGSGNTIYF
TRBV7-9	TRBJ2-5	CASSQGAGVQETQYF
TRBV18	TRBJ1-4	CASSPSGEKLFF
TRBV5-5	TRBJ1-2	CASSWSEGDYGYTF
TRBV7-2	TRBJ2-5	CASSSDRGRETQYF
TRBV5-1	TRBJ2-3	CASSHSPSGGTDTQYF
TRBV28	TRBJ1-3	CASSFREGRNTIYF
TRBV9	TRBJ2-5	CASSIIPGGSQETQYF
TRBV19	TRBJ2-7	CASSVTSGGAYEQYF
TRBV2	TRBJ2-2	CASSEERGGTGELFF
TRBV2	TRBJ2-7	CASIGDSSYEQYF
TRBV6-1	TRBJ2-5	CASSPGIAGETQYF
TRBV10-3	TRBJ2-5	CAISVAGQETQYF
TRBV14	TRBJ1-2	CASSRTVSNYGYTF
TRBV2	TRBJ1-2	CASRQAGREANYGYTF
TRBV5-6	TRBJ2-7	CLSFYMGQGSLHEQYF
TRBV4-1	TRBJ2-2	CASSQVTGRTGELFF
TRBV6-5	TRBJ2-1	CASSYSGQGVTFF
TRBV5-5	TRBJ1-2	CASSQTGDNYGYTF
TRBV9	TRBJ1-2	CASSLAPGRGANYGYTF
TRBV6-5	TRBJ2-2	CASNGQGETGELFF
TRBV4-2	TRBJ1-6	CASSQTVTGPTRNSPLHF